This paragraph covers one T cell receptor (beta chain) sequence. Its antigen is currently unknown. The sample originates from a study of metastatic and nonmetastatic thyroid tumors. TCRdb re-clonotyped the PCR reads through MiXCR. The sample holds tens of thousands of clones, around 30% seen once. Study-level findings and limits: Versus benign nodules, malignant thyroid tumors reportedly had significantly higher TCR beta diversity, in blood and tumor.

The ends were cut back, 6 bases at V and 4 bases at J, with 11 bases in the middle. The CDR3 contains 13 residues. The germline gives CDR1 MDHEN, CDR2 SYDVKM. Until they underwent thyroid surgery, no patient had received any treatment. The receptor was isolated from a male donor with papillary thyroid cancer or a benign thyroid nodule (not recorded which). Some clones in this sample may be carry-over from other donors' samples. Sequencing was carried out using blood. This chain connects TRBV28 to TRBJ2-3; D is possibly TRBD2 (5 bases). The CDR3 here is CASSQEVADTQYF. CDR3 nucleotides: TGTGCCAGCAGCCAGGAGGTGGCAGATACGCAGTATTTT.